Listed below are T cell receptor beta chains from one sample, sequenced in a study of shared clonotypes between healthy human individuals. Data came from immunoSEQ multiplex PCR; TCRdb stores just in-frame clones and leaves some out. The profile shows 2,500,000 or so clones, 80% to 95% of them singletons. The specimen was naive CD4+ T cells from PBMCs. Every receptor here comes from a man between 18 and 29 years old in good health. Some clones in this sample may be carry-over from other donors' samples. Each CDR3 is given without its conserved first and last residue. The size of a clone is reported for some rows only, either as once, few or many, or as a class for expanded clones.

CDR3 protein: ASSEDLDAGKQY
V gene: TRBV2
J gene: TRBJ2-7
clone size: .

CDR3 protein: ASKGGDSTHFYGYT
V gene: TRBV28
J gene: TRBJ1-2
clone size: .

CDR3 protein: ASSPSGRGMNEQF
V gene: TRBV28
J gene: TRBJ2-1
clone size: .

CDR3 protein: ASSPLGLGPQH
V gene: TRBV2
J gene: TRBJ1-5
clone size: few

CDR3 protein: ASSLTPGLSSYNEQF
V gene: TRBV7-9
J gene: TRBJ2-1
clone size: .

CDR3 protein: ASSPSGLPGEQY
V gene: TRBV7-2
J gene: TRBJ2-7
clone size: .

CDR3 protein: SVENAPGTEQF
V gene: TRBV29-1
J gene: TRBJ2-1
clone size: few

CDR3 protein: ASRSSGTDTQY
V gene: TRBV27
J gene: TRBJ2-3
clone size: .

CDR3 protein: ASAQFRGVGATEAF
V gene: TRBV28
J gene: TRBJ1-1
clone size: .

CDR3 protein: ASSLSFRGANYGYT
V gene: TRBV7-9
J gene: TRBJ1-2
clone size: .

CDR3 protein: ASSILAGGEQETQY
V gene: TRBV5-1
J gene: TRBJ2-5
clone size: .

CDR3 protein: ASRAGTTIQPQH
V gene: TRBV2
J gene: TRBJ1-5
clone size: .

CDR3 protein: ASSAQSSGANVLT
V gene: TRBV6-1
J gene: TRBJ2-6
clone size: .

CDR3 protein: ASSLSALVGGEQY
V gene: TRBV27
J gene: TRBJ2-7
clone size: .

CDR3 protein: ASSIDRNGYT
V gene: TRBV7-2
J gene: TRBJ1-2
clone size: once

CDR3 protein: ASSVASPGTIY
V gene: TRBV9
J gene: TRBJ1-3
clone size: .

CDR3 protein: ASRPSGTNYGYT
V gene: TRBV27
J gene: TRBJ1-2
clone size: .

CDR3 protein: ASSLAGGPLGEQF
V gene: TRBV7-3
J gene: TRBJ2-1
clone size: .

CDR3 protein: ASSPPGGMSSPLH
V gene: TRBV6-6
J gene: TRBJ1-6
clone size: .

CDR3 protein: ASNRREGENTEAF
V gene: TRBV27
J gene: TRBJ1-1
clone size: .

CDR3 protein: ASSLLYGYT
V gene: TRBV5-8
J gene: TRBJ1-2
clone size: .

CDR3 protein: ASSIGAGSNEQY
V gene: TRBV19
J gene: TRBJ2-7
clone size: .

CDR3 protein: ASSYSPVGAAGELF
V gene: TRBV6-5
J gene: TRBJ2-2
clone size: .

CDR3 protein: ASGFTHRDNSPSPIRNYGYT
V gene: TRBV12-5
J gene: TRBJ1-2
clone size: .

CDR3 protein: ASSLPTGGLNEKLF
V gene: TRBV28
J gene: TRBJ1-4
clone size: .

CDR3 protein: ASRSRGQETQY
V gene: TRBV19
J gene: TRBJ2-5
clone size: .

CDR3 protein: ASSWDGLNTEAF
V gene: TRBV2
J gene: TRBJ1-1
clone size: .

CDR3 protein: ASSTWVAGYNEQF
V gene: TRBV28
J gene: TRBJ2-1
clone size: .

CDR3 protein: SVPGPSSYEQY
V gene: TRBV29-1
J gene: TRBJ2-7
clone size: .

CDR3 protein: ASSLTGGTNEKLF
V gene: TRBV9
J gene: TRBJ1-4
clone size: .

CDR3 protein: ASSRMNTEAF
V gene: TRBV2
J gene: TRBJ1-1
clone size: .

CDR3 protein: ASSLATGEQY
V gene: TRBV7-2
J gene: TRBJ2-7
clone size: .

CDR3 protein: ASSYIAGTYNEQF
V gene: TRBV5-1
J gene: TRBJ2-1
clone size: .

CDR3 protein: ASSPGKWGEQF
V gene: TRBV7-9
J gene: TRBJ2-1
clone size: .

CDR3 protein: ASTVAIPGLWQY
V gene: TRBV6-1
J gene: TRBJ2-3
clone size: .

CDR3 protein: SAPAGGTGPSYNEQF
V gene: TRBV29-1
J gene: TRBJ2-1
clone size: .

CDR3 protein: ASSLGGTVYEQY
V gene: TRBV28
J gene: TRBJ2-7
clone size: .

CDR3 protein: ASSLSPLSGANVLT
V gene: TRBV27
J gene: TRBJ2-6
clone size: .

CDR3 protein: ASSRQGAPRYEAF
V gene: TRBV9
J gene: TRBJ1-1
clone size: .

CDR3 protein: ASSRSGGTANEKLF
V gene: TRBV18
J gene: TRBJ1-4
clone size: .

CDR3 protein: ASSVTGAGNTIY
V gene: TRBV5-1
J gene: TRBJ1-3
clone size: .

CDR3 protein: ASSQDKGSSGNTIY
V gene: TRBV4-1
J gene: TRBJ1-3
clone size: .

CDR3 protein: ASSRGFQRSTDTQY
V gene: TRBV5-4
J gene: TRBJ2-3
clone size: .

CDR3 protein: AWSVSRTGGIGSGNTIY
V gene: TRBV30
J gene: TRBJ1-3
clone size: .

CDR3 protein: ASSPRGLDYEQY
V gene: TRBV28
J gene: TRBJ2-7
clone size: .

CDR3 protein: ASSFGTSGAGGGYEQY
V gene: TRBV5-8
J gene: TRBJ2-7
clone size: .

CDR3 protein: AISMGQGIYTEAF
V gene: TRBV10-3
J gene: TRBJ1-1
clone size: .

CDR3 protein: ASSWTGSGGSTDTQY
V gene: TRBV5-8
J gene: TRBJ2-3
clone size: .

CDR3 protein: ASHTGEETQY
V gene: TRBV5-4
J gene: TRBJ2-5
clone size: .

CDR3 protein: ASLSGDHSNQPQH
V gene: TRBV6-1
J gene: TRBJ1-5
clone size: .

CDR3 protein: ASSQAPGQGTETQY
V gene: TRBV4-2
J gene: TRBJ2-5
clone size: .

CDR3 protein: ASSPMGLAYNEQF
V gene: TRBV7-3
J gene: TRBJ2-1
clone size: .

CDR3 protein: AWKKGSGPHEQF
V gene: TRBV30
J gene: TRBJ2-1
clone size: .

CDR3 protein: ASSVARIGGELF
V gene: TRBV9
J gene: TRBJ2-2
clone size: .

CDR3 protein: ASAARGQTNSGNTIY
V gene: TRBV2
J gene: TRBJ1-3
clone size: .

CDR3 protein: ASSVGQVGGYT
V gene: TRBV9
J gene: TRBJ1-2
clone size: .

CDR3 protein: ASSLRAADNQPQH
V gene: TRBV21-1
J gene: TRBJ1-5
clone size: .

CDR3 protein: ASSPLPGTYSGANVLT
V gene: TRBV18
J gene: TRBJ2-6
clone size: once

CDR3 protein: ASSAGTGDLRSYNEQF
V gene: TRBV9
J gene: TRBJ2-1
clone size: .

CDR3 protein: ASSGTGFIPDYGYT
V gene: TRBV9
J gene: TRBJ1-2
clone size: .